A single sample gave rise to the 13 T cell receptor beta chains below, sequenced in a study of blood T cell repertoires in COVID-19. Repertoires were generated with immunoSEQ multiplex PCR, while TCRdb's copy carries only in-frame clones and drops some. In the table there are over 100,000 clones, around 84% of which are singletons. The sequenced sample was peripheral blood. The receptors were sampled from a man aged 40-55 years with acute or convalescent COVID-19.

The chain employs TRBV28 and TRBJ1-1; D remains unclear. Germline loops: CDR1 MDHEN, CDR2 SYDVKM. Trimming stripped 2 bases from V and 1 base from J, with 2 bases between. The CDR3 sequence is 12 residues long. CDR3 sequence reads: CASSLQNTEAFF. The CDR3 DNA reads TGTGCCAGCAGTTTACAGAACACTGAAGCTTTCTTT.

The CDR3 DNA is TGTGCCAGCAGCTTGGGAAGCGTTTACAATCAGCCCCAGCATTTT. It encodes CASSLGSVYNQPQHF. V and J are TRBV5-6 and TRBJ1-5; D uncertain. The length of the CDR3 is 15 residues. V was trimmed by 0 bases and J by 3 bases, leaving 10 bases between them. The germline V gene has CDR1 SGHDT and CDR2 YYEEEE.

The V and J genes are TRBV4-2 and TRBJ1-2, with 7 positions matching TRBD1. V trimming: 4 bases; J trimming: 4 bases; junction bases outside the gene matches: 12. The CDR3 sequence is 16 residues long. Looked up from germline, CDR1 is LGHNA and CDR2 is YNFKEQ. CDR3 region: CASSPDQDRVFYGYTF. The DNA of the CDR3 is TGTGCCAGCAGCCCCGACCAAGACAGGGTTTTCTATGGCTACACCTTC.

This clone was observed a few times. The chain joins TRBV6-6 to TRBJ2-5, with 12 bases aligning to TRBD2. Germline V gene sequence: CDR1 MNHNY, CDR2 SVGAGI (reference sequence). Losses at the gene ends were 5 bases for V and 1 base for J; bases not matched to a gene: 8. The CDR3 covers 17 residues. CDR3 amino acids: CASSPPTSGGRQETQYF. Written as DNA, the CDR3 is TGTGCCAGCAGTCCCCCGACTAGCGGGGGCCGCCAAGAGACCCAGTACTTC.

This rearrangement joins TRBV3-1 (or the pseudogene TRBV3-2) to TRBJ2-7; 11 nucleotides align to TRBD2. Per germline, CDR1 LGHDT and CDR2 YNNKEL (reference sequence). Losses at the gene ends were 4 bases for V and 7 bases for J; bases not matched to a gene: 12. The CDR3 totals 16 residues. The CDR3 DNA sequence: TGTGCCAGCAGCCCCCCGACTAGCGGGGTCCCGGGGGAGCAGTACTTC. This encodes CASSPPTSGVPGEQYF.

On this clone: Other nucleotide sequences from this sample produce the same CDR3. V is TRBV2 and J is TRBJ2-5, with 11 bases identical to TRBD2. The CDR3 sequence is 16 residues long. Germline values: CDR1 SNHLY, CDR2 FYNNEI. Trimming took 1 base from V and 2 from J; bases not matched to a gene: 3. The CDR3 nucleotides are TGTGCCAGCAGTGAAGGAGTAGCGGGGGGGCAAGAGACCCAGTACTTC. Amino acid sequence: CASSEGVAGGQETQYF.

The chain is built from TRBV6-5 and TRBJ2-3; 7 nucleotides agree with TRBD2. Germline V CDR1 and CDR2: MNHEY, SVGAGI. V was pared by 5 bases and J by 2 bases, with 7 bases of the junction left unmatched. The CDR3 has 15 amino acids. The CDR3 region has the DNA TGTGCCAGCAGTCTTACTAGCGAATACACAGATACGCAGTATTTT. It translates to CASSLTSEYTDTQYF.

The V and J genes are TRBV30 and TRBJ2-1; D possibly corresponds to TRBD1 (5 bases). Trimming removed 4 bases at V and 4 bases at J, with 14 bases between. Germline V gene sequence: CDR1 GTSNPN, CDR2 SVGIG (reference sequence). The CDR3 is made up of 14 amino acids. The CDR3 here is CAWKTLGPYNEQFF. In DNA, the CDR3 is TGTGCCTGGAAGACTCTGGGGCCTTACAATGAGCAGTTCTTC.

This sequence joins TRBV9 and TRBJ1-1; D possibly corresponds to TRBD1 (6 bases). Germline V lookup: CDR1 SGDLS, CDR2 YYNGEE. The CDR3 loop spans 13 amino acids. V lost 3 bases, J lost 4 bases, and 10 bases lay in between. CDR3 sequence: CASSGGQSTEAFF. CDR3 nucleotides: TGTGCCAGCAGCGGAGGACAGAGCACTGAAGCTTTCTTT.

J is TRBJ2-1 and V is TRBV12-2; the table's D call of TRBD2 was not tested on the DNA. TRBV12-2 is a documented pseudogene. This CDR3 region has 20 residues. CDR3 DNA sequence: TGTGCAAGTCGCTTAGACCGTGATGGACTAGCAGACACCTCCTACAATGAGCAGTTCTTC. The encoded protein is CASRLDRDGLADTSYNEQFF.

CDR3 region: CAWSPPGLDYNEQFF. CDR3 sequence (DNA): TGTGCCTGGAGTCCTCCGGGACTAGATTACAATGAGCAGTTCTTC. The genes are TRBV30 and TRBJ2-1; TRBD2 matches 8 bases. The CDR3 loop spans 15 amino acids. The V gene end was trimmed by 2 bases and the J gene end by 4 bases; junction bases not matched to a gene: 7. Germline CDR1 is GTSNPN and CDR2 is SVGIG (reference sequence).

V is TRBV28 and J is TRBJ2-3, with TRBD1 as a possible D gene (5 bases). CDR3 length: 15 residues. Trimming cost V 5 bases and J 2 bases, with 14 bases left between them. CDR1 is MDHEN, CDR2 SYDVKM, per germline. Here the CDR3 reads CASSPLDTSTDTQYF. As DNA, the CDR3 is TGTGCCAGCAGTCCCTTGGACACATCCACAGATACGCAGTATTTT.

The rearrangement uses TRBV4-2 and TRBJ2-1; 9 bases map to TRBD2. V dropped 0 bases and J dropped 6; count of bases not matched to a gene: 9. Germline values: CDR1 LGHNA, CDR2 YNFKEQ. This CDR3 is 17 amino acids long. The CDR3 DNA sequence: TGTGCCAGCAGCCAAGAATCCGGGCGGGAGGGCTTCAATGAGCAGTTCTTC. It translates to CASSQESGREGFNEQFF.